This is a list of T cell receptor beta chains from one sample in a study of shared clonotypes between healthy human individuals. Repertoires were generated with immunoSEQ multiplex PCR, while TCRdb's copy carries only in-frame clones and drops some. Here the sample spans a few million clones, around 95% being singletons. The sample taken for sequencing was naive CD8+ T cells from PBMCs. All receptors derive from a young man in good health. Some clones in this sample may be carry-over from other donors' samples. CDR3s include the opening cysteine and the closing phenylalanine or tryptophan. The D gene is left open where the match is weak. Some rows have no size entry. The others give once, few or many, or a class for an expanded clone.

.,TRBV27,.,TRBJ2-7,TGTGCCAGCCGGACTTTACAGGGAAGCTACGAGCAGTACTTC,CASRTLQGSYEQYF
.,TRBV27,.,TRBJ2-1,TGTGCCAGCAGTTTAGCGCCCAGCTCCTACAATGAGCAGTTCTTC,CASSLAPSSYNEQFF
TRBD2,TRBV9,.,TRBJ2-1,TGTGCCAGCAGCGCCGGGACTAGCGGGATCTTAGGGGATGAGCAGTTCTTC,CASSAGTSGILGDEQFF
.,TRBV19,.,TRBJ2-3,TGTGCCAGTAGTCCCCGTGGGGATACGCAGTATTTT,CASSPRGDTQYF
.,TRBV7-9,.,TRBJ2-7,TGTGCCAGCAGCTTAGCCCTATACGAGCAGTACTTC,CASSLALYEQYF
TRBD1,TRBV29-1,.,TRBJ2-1,TGCAGCGTTGACTCGGACAGGGTTTTGGGGGATGAGCAGTTCTTC,CSVDSDRVLGDEQFF
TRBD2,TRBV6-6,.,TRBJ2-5,TGTGCCAGCAGTTACTCGCGGACTAGCGGGAAGGAGACCCAGTACTTC,CASSYSRTSGKETQYF
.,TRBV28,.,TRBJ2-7,TGTGCCAGCAGTTTAATCTGGACCCACGAGCAGTACTTC,CASSLIWTHEQYF
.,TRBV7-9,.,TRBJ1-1,TGTGCCAGCTTAGAGGTGGGAGACACTGAAGCTTTCTTT,CASLEVGDTEAFF
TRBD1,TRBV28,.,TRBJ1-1,TGTGCCAGCCGGGACAGGGGTGCTGAAGCTTTCTTT,CASRDRGAEAFF
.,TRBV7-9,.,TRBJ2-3,TGTGCCAGCAGCCGTAGCTCGGCCGACAATACGCAGTATTTT,CASSRSSADNTQYF
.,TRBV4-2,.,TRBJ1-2,TGTGCCAGCAGCCAAGATAGGGGGGGTGGTTATGGCTACACCTTC,CASSQDRGGGYGYTF
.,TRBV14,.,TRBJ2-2,TGTGCCAGCAGCCAAGATCCCCCTTGGGCCCGGGGCACCGGGGAGCTGTTTTTT,CASSQDPPWARGTGELFF
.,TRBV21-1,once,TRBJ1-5,TGTGCCAGCAGCAACAGGACGGGCGGAGGGCAGCCCCAGCATTTT,CASSNRTGGGQPQHF
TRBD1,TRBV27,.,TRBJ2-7,TGTGCCAGCAGTTTCACAGGGGTAGGACGCGAGCAGTACTTC,CASSFTGVGREQYF
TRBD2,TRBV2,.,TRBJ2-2,TGTGCCAGCAATCCGGGCGGGAGGAGTACCGGGGAGCTGTTTTTT,CASNPGGRSTGELFF
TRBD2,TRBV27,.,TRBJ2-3,TGTGCCAGCAGTCGCTTGACTAGCGGGAGTACAGATACGCAGTATTTT,CASSRLTSGSTDTQYF
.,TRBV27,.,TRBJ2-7,TGTGCCAGCAGTCCCCTGTCCCGGGGCGAGCAGTACTTC,CASSPLSRGEQYF
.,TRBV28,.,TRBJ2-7,TGTGCCAGCAGTTTAGGGGTAACCTACGAGCAGTACTTC,CASSLGVTYEQYF
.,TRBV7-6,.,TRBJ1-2,TGTGCCAGCAGCTTAGAAAGCCCCCCGGGCCACAACTATGGCTACACCTTC,CASSLESPPGHNYGYTF
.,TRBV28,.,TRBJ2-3,TGTGCCAGCAGTTTAAACTCGGCAGATACGCAGTATTTT,CASSLNSADTQYF
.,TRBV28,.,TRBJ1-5,TGTGCCAGCAGCTCCCCCGTAGTAAGATCTCAGCCCCAGCATTTT,CASSSPVVRSQPQHF
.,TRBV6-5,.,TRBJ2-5,TGTGCCAGCAGTTACTCTTTGGACGAGACCCAGTACTTC,CASSYSLDETQYF
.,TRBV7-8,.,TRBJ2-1,TGTGCCAGCAGCTTGGTCAGCAGCTCCTACAATGAGCAGTTCTTC,CASSLVSSSYNEQFF
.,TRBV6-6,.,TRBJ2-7,TGTGCCAGCAGCACCCTCCTGATCAGTTACTACTACGAGCAGTACTTC,CASSTLLISYYYEQYF
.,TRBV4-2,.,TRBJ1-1,TGTGCCAGCAGCCAAGTGACCACTATGAACACTGAAGCTTTCTTT,CASSQVTTMNTEAFF
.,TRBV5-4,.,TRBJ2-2,TGTGCCAGCAGCCTGAAACGGGAGAAGGGCGGGGAGCTGTTTTTT,CASSLKREKGGELFF
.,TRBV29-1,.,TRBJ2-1,TGCAGCGTTGAATGGGGGCCTGAGCAGTTCTTC,CSVEWGPEQFF
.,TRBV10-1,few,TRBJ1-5,TGCGCCAGCGGGATACACCGGGAGGTAAGCAATCAGCCCCAGCATTTT,CASGIHREVSNQPQHF
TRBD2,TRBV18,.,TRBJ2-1,TGTGCCAGCTCAACCGGGACTAGCGGGAGTGTCAGTGAGCAGTTCTTC,CASSTGTSGSVSEQFF
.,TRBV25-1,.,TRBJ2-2,TGTGCCAGCAGTGAATTTGGGTGGCCCGGGGAGCTGTTTTTT,CASSEFGWPGELFF
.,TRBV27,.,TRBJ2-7,TGTGCCAGCAGCGAGGGAGGAGGGTTCGAGCAGTACTTC,CASSEGGGFEQYF
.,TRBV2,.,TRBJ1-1,TGTGCCAGCAGAGAGAACAGGGATACTGAAGCTTTCTTT,CASRENRDTEAFF